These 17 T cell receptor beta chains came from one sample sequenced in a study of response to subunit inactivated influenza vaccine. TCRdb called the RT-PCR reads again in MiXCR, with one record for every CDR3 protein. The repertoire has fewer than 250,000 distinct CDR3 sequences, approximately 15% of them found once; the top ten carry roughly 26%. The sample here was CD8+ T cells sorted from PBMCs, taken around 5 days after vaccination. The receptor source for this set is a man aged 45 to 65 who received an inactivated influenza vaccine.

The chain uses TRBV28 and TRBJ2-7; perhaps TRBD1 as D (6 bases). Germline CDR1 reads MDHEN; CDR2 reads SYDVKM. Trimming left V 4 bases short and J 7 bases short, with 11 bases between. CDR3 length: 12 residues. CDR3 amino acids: CASSWGQEEQYF. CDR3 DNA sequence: TGTGCCAGCAGTTGGGGGCAGGAGGAGCAGTACTTC.

In DNA form, the CDR3 reads TGTGCCAGCAGTTTATCGGAGATGGAGACCCAGTACTTC. The encoded protein is CASSLSEMETQYF. This chain connects TRBV27 to TRBJ2-5, with D unresolved. The CDR3 has 13 amino acids. The V and J ends lost 0 bases and 5 bases respectively, with 7 bases between them. Germline V CDR1 and CDR2: MNHEY, SMNVEV (reference sequence).

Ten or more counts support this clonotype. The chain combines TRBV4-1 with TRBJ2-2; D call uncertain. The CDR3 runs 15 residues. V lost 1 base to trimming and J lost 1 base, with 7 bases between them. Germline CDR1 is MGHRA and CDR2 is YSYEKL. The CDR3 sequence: CASSQGHRNTGELFF. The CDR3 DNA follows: TGCGCCAGCAGCCAAGGACACAGGAACACCGGGGAGCTGTTTTTT.

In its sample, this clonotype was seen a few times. The CDR3, as DNA: TGTGCCAGCAGCCAAGATGCAGGATCTCCTGGCAATGAGCAGTTCTTC. It specifies CASSQDAGSPGNEQFF. The V call is TRBV3-1, the J call TRBJ2-1; D remains unclear. Germline CDR1 LGHDT, CDR2 YNNKEL (reference sequence). CDR3 length: 16 amino acids. Trimming pared 0 bases from V and 6 bases from J, leaving 15 bases between.

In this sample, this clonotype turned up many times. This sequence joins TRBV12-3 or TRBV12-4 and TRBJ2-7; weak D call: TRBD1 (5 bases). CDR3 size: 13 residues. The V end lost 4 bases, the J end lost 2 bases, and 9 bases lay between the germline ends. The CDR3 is CASSSRVTYEQYF. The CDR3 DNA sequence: TGTGCCAGCAGTTCCAGGGTAACCTACGAGCAGTACTTC.

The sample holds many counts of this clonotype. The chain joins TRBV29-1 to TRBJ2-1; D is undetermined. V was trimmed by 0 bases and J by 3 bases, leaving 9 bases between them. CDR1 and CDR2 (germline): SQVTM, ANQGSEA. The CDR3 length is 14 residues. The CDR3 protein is CSVEDTTDYNEQFF. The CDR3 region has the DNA TGCAGCGTTGAAGACACGACTGACTACAATGAGCAGTTCTTC.

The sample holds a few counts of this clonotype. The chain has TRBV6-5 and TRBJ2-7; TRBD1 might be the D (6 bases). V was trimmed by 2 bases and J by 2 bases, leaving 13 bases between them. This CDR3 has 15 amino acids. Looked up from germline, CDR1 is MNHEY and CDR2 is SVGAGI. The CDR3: CASSYIVGGPYEQYF. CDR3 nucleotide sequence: TGTGCCAGCAGTTACATCGTTGGGGGCCCCTACGAGCAGTACTTC.

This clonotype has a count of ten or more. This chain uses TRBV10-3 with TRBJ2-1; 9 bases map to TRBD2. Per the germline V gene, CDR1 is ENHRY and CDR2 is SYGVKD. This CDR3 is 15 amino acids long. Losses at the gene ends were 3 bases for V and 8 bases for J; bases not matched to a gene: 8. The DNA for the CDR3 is TGTGCCATCAGTGACGTGCGCGGGGGGGCCGATGAGCAGTTCTTC. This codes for CAISDVRGGADEQFF.

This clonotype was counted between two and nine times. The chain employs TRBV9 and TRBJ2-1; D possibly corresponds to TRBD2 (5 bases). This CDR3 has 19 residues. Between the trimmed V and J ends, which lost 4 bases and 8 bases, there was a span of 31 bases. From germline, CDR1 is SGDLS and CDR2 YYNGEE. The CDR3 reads CASSNTARFSPGSQHEQFF. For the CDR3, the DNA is TGTGCCAGCAGCAACACCGCGAGATTTTCCCCGGGATCCCAGCATGAGCAGTTCTTC.

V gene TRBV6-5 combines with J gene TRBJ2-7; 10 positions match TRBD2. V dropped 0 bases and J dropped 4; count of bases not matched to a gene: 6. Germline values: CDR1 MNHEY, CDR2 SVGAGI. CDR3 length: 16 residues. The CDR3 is CASSYSISSGSYEQYF. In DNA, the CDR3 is TGTGCCAGCAGTTACTCGATCTCTAGCGGGAGTTACGAGCAGTACTTC.

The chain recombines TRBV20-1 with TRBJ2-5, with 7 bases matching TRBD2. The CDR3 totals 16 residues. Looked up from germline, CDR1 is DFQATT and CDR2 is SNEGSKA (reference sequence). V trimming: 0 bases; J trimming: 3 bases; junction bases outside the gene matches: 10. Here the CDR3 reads CSARDWLAVSEETQYF. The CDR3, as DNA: TGCAGTGCTAGAGATTGGCTAGCGGTTTCAGAAGAGACCCAGTACTTC.

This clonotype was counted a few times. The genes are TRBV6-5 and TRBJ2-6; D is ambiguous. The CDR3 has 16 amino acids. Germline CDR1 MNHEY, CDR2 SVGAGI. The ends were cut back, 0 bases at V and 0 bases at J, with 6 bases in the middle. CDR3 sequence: CASSYSLISGANVLTF. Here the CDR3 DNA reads TGTGCCAGCAGTTACTCGTTAATCTCTGGGGCCAACGTCCTGACTTTC.

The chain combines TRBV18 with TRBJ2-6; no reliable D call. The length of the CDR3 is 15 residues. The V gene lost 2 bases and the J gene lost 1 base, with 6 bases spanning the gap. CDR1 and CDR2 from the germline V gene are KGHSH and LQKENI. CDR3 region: CASSPYRSGANVLTF. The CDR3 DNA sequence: TGTGCCAGCTCACCATATAGATCTGGGGCCAACGTCCTGACTTTC.

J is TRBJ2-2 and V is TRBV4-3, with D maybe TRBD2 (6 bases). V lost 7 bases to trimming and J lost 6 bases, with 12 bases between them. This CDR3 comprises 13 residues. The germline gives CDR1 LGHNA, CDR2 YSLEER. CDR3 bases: TGCGCCAGCATCCGCGGAGGGTCCGGGGAGCTGTTTTTT. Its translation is CASIRGGSGELFF.

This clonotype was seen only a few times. This CDR3 reads CASSLNRDEQYF. CDR3 bases: TGTGCCAGCAGCTTAAACAGGGACGAGCAGTACTTC. The chain links TRBV7-9 to TRBJ2-7, with a weak D call TRBD1 (6 bases). The CDR3 runs to 12 residues. The germline gives CDR1 SEHNR, CDR2 FQNEAQ (reference sequence). The germline V and J ends were trimmed by 2 bases and 5 bases, with 7 bases remaining between them.

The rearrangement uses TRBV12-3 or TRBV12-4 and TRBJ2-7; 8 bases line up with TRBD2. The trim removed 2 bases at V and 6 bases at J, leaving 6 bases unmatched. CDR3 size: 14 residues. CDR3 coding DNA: TGTGCCAGCAGTTTATCCGGGAGGGAGGGCGAGCAGTACTTC. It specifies CASSLSGREGEQYF.

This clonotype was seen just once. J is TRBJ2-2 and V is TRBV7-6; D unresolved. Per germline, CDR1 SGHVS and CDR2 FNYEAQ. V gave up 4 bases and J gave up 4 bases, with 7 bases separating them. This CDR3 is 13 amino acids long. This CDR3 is CASSYRITGELFF. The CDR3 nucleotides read TGTGCCAGCAGCTACCGTATCACCGGGGAGCTGTTTTTT.